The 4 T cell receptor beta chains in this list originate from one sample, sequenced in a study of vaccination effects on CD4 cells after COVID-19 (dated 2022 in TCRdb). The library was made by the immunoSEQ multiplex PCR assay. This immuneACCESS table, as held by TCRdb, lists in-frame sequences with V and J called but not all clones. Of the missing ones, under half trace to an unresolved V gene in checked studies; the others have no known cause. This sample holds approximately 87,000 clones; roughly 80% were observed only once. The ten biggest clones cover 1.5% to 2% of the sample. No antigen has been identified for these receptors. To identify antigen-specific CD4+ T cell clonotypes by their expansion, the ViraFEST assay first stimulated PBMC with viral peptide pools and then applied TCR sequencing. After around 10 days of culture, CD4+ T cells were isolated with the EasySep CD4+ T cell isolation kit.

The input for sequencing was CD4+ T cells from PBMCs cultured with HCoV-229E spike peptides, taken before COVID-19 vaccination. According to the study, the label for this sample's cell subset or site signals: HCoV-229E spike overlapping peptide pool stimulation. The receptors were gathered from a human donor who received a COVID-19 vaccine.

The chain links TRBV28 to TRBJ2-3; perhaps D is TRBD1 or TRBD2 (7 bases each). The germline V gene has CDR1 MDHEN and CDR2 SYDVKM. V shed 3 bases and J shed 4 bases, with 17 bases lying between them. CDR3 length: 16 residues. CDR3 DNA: TGTGCCAGCAGTTTCCAACAGGGGACTACCGCAGATACGCAGTATTTT. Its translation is CASSFQQGTTADTQYF.

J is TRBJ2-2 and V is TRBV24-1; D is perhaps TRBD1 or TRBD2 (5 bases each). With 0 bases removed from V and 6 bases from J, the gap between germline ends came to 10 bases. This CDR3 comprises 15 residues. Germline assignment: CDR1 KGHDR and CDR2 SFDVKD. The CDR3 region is CATSDLGTGPGELFF. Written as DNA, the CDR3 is TGTGCCACCAGTGATTTGGGCACGGGGCCCGGGGAGCTGTTTTTT.

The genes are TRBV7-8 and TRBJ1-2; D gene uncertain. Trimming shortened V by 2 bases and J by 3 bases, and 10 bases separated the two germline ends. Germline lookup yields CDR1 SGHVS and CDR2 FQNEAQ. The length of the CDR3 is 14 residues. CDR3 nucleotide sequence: TGTGCCAGCAGCTTACTTCGGGGTGACTATGGCTACACCTTC. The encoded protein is CASSLLRGDYGYTF.

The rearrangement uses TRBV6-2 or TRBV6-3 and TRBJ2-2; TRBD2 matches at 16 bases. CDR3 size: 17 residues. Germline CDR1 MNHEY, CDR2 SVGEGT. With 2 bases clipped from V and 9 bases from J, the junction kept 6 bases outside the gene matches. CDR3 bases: TGTGCCAGCAGTTACGCGGGACTAGCGGGGGGGCACCGGGAGCTGTTTTTT. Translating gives CASSYAGLAGGHRELFF.